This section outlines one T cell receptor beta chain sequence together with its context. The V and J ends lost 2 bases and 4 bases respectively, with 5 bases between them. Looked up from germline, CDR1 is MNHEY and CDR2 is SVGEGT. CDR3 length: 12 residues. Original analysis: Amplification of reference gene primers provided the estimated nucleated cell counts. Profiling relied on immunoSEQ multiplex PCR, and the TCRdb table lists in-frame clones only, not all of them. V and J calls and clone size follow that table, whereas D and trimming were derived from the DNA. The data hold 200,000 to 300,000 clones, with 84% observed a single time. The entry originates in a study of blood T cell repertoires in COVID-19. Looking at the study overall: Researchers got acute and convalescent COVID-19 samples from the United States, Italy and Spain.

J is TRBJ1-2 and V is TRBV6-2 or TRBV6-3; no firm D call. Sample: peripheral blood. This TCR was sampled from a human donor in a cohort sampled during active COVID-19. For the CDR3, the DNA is TGTGCCAGCAGTTACGATAGCTATGGCTACACCTTC. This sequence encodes CASSYDSYGYTF.